The rows below give T cell receptor beta chains drawn from one sample of a study of cytomegalovirus exposure and HLA in healthy donors. Assay used: immunoSEQ multiplex PCR; TCRdb lists only in-frame clones, some missing. This sample's clone table lists 200,000 or so clones. Sequencing was carried out using PBMCs. These receptors all come from a girl aged 2-15 years in good health and CMV-seropositive. Both conserved end residues are part of each CDR3. Fields, in order: J gene, V gene, D gene, CDR3 protein, CDR3 DNA. A D gene is named only where the DNA matches it firmly.

TRBJ2-1	TRBV7-6	TRBD2	CASVGLAGVNEQFF	TGTGCCAGCGTGGGACTAGCGGGAGTCAATGAGCAGTTCTTC
TRBJ2-1	TRBV6-6	TRBD2	CASMGEGGSVEQFF	TGTGCCAGCATGGGGGAGGGCGGTTCGGTTGAGCAGTTCTTC
TRBJ2-7	TRBV29-1	TRBD2	CSVAAGAYEQYF	TGCAGCGTTGCAGCGGGAGCCTACGAGCAGTACTTC
TRBJ1-5	TRBV6-6	TRBD1	CATSLGGTVDNQPQHF	TGTGCCACATCCCTCGGTGGGACAGTAGATAATCAGCCCCAGCATTTT
TRBJ2-1	TRBV2	TRBD1	CASSVSGQGGNEQFF	TGTGCCAGCAGTGTCTCGGGACAGGGGGGCAATGAGCAGTTCTTC
TRBJ2-1	TRBV2	TRBD1	CASSEEGEFEGANEQFF	TGTGCCAGCAGTGAAGAGGGGGAATTCGAGGGGGCAAATGAGCAGTTCTTC
TRBJ2-3	TRBV12-5	TRBD2	CASGLGASGSGSDTQYF	TGTGCTAGTGGTTTGGGGGCTAGCGGGAGTGGATCAGATACGCAGTATTTT
TRBJ2-1	TRBV5-6	TRBD2	CASSSGTSSFNEQFF	TGTGCCAGCAGCTCCGGGACTAGCTCTTTCAATGAGCAGTTCTTC
TRBJ2-1	TRBV19	NA	CAGSVTLSSYNEQFF	TGTGCCGGTAGTGTTACTTTAAGCTCCTACAATGAGCAGTTCTTC
TRBJ2-2	TRBV28	NA	CASSSVFPGELFF	TGTGCCAGCAGTTCGGTTTTCCCCGGGGAGCTGTTTTTT
TRBJ1-2	TRBV19	TRBD1	CASNTGTGNYGYTF	TGTGCCAGTAATACCGGGACAGGGAACTATGGCTACACCTTC
TRBJ2-7	TRBV13	NA	CASRQEGGGSLDEQYF	TGTGCCAGCAGACAAGAAGGAGGAGGATCTCTCGACGAGCAGTACTTC
TRBJ2-7	TRBV5-1	NA	CASSFQGPTYEQYF	TGCGCCAGCAGCTTTCAGGGGCCCACCTACGAGCAGTACTTC
TRBJ2-3	TRBV6-1	TRBD2	CASRLAGGTDTQYF	TGTGCCAGCAGATTAGCGGGGGGCACAGATACGCAGTATTTT
TRBJ2-3	TRBV27	TRBD2	CASSLGGRTSDTQYF	TGTGCCAGCAGTTTAGGCGGGAGGACGTCAGATACGCAGTATTTT
TRBJ2-1	TRBV4-2	NA	CASSQVGGSNEQFF	TGTGCCAGCAGCCAAGTTGGTGGGAGCAATGAGCAGTTCTTC
TRBJ1-3	TRBV5-4	NA	CASSGPREMNSGNTIYF	TGTGCCAGCAGCGGACCCCGGGAGATGAACTCTGGAAACACCATATATTTT
TRBJ1-2	TRBV28	NA	CASSLAGVTDGYTF	TGTGCCAGCAGTTTAGCAGGGGTTACAGATGGCTACACCTTC
TRBJ2-3	TRBV6-5	NA	CASSALAPDTQYF	TGTGCCAGCAGTGCCCTAGCACCAGATACGCAGTATTTT
TRBJ2-1	TRBV14	TRBD2	CASSPRLAGGGYEQFF	TGTGCCAGCAGCCCTCGGCTAGCGGGAGGAGGATATGAGCAGTTCTTC
TRBJ2-1	TRBV29-1	TRBD2	CSVPSGRIYNEQFF	TGCAGCGTTCCTAGCGGGAGGATCTACAATGAGCAGTTCTTC
TRBJ1-4	TRBV7-2	TRBD1	CASSLLLTGGEEKLFF	TGTGCCAGCAGCTTACTTCTAACAGGGGGGGAAGAAAAACTGTTTTTT
TRBJ2-3	TRBV18	NA	CASSPYIVQELQYTDTQYF	TGTGCCAGCTCACCGTATATAGTTCAGGAACTTCAATACACAGATACGCAGTATTTT
TRBJ2-5	TRBV11-2	NA	CASSLVGGGIIQETQYF	TGTGCCAGCAGCTTAGTCGGGGGAGGCATTATTCAAGAGACCCAGTACTTC
TRBJ2-2	TRBV6-1	NA	CASSEITNTGELFF	TGTGCCAGCAGTGAAATCACGAACACCGGGGAGCTGTTTTTT
TRBJ2-2	TRBV5-1	TRBD2	CASSLGLAGNTGELFF	TGCGCCAGCAGCTTGGGGCTAGCGGGAAACACCGGGGAGCTGTTTTTT
TRBJ2-5	TRBV2	NA	CASSDVMMQETQYF	TGTGCCAGCAGTGATGTGATGATGCAGGAGACCCAGTACTTC
TRBJ2-6	TRBV27	TRBD1	CASSRKGTAPLSGANVLTF	TGTGCCAGCAGCCGAAAAGGGACAGCTCCCCTTTCTGGGGCCAACGTCCTGACTTTC
TRBJ1-2	TRBV6-6	TRBD1	CASSYPPGQGGGYTF	TGTGCCAGCAGTTACCCACCGGGACAGGGAGGTGGCTACACCTTC
TRBJ2-1	TRBV27	NA	CASSLYGQKQFF	TGTGCCAGCAGTTTATATGGGCAAAAGCAGTTCTTC
TRBJ2-2	TRBV10-3	TRBD2	CAISATSGPNTGELFF	TGTGCCATCAGTGCGACTAGCGGACCGAACACCGGGGAGCTGTTTTTT
TRBJ1-5	TRBV19	NA	CASSIAGTSNQPQHF	TGTGCCAGTAGTATCGCGGGGACCAGCAATCAGCCCCAGCATTTT
TRBJ2-7	TRBV7-2	TRBD1	CASSPGTALYEQYF	TGTGCCAGCAGCCCCGGGACAGCCCTCTACGAGCAGTACTTC
TRBJ2-7	TRBV7-2	TRBD1	CASNLGSGQGAYEQYF	TGTGCCAGCAACCTAGGGTCAGGACAGGGGGCCTACGAGCAGTACTTC
TRBJ1-4	TRBV2	NA	CASSGQENEKLFF	TGTGCCAGCAGTGGACAGGAGAATGAAAAACTGTTTTTT
TRBJ2-1	TRBV7-3	NA	CASSPRQAGSSYNEQFF	TGTGCCAGCAGCCCCCGCCAGGCGGGGAGCTCCTACAATGAGCAGTTCTTC
TRBJ2-2	TRBV5-4	TRBD1	CASSLTGDAGELFF	TGTGCCAGCAGCCTTACAGGGGACGCCGGGGAGCTGTTTTTT
TRBJ2-1	TRBV5-1	NA	CASSSREYNEQFF	TGCGCCAGCAGCTCGCGGGAATACAATGAGCAGTTCTTC
TRBJ1-4	TRBV7-9	NA	CASSLEGGEKLFF	TGTGCCAGCAGTCTGGAGGGGGGGGAAAAACTGTTTTTT
TRBJ1-3	TRBV28	NA	CASSSGSGWLRTIYF	TGTGCCAGCAGTTCTGGGAGCGGTTGGCTTCGGACTATATATTTT
TRBJ1-5	TRBV19	TRBD1	CASSITGGYSNQPQHF	TGTGCCAGTAGTATAACAGGGGGCTATAGCAATCAGCCCCAGCATTTT
TRBJ2-7	TRBV9	TRBD2	CASSPTPGLAGSYEQYF	TGTGCCAGCAGCCCCACCCCCGGACTAGCGGGTTCCTACGAGCAGTACTTC
TRBJ2-3	TRBV10-2	TRBD2	CASSESGGSRTDTQYF	TGCGCCAGCAGTGAGTCCGGGGGGTCTCGCACAGATACGCAGTATTTT
TRBJ2-1	TRBV28	NA	CASSFKGVGQFF	TGTGCCAGCAGCTTCAAGGGAGTTGGGCAGTTCTTC
TRBJ2-1	TRBV7-9	NA	CASSLQTSGIRNEQFF	TGTGCCAGCAGCTTGCAGACTAGTGGGATTAGGAATGAGCAGTTCTTC
TRBJ2-6	TRBV6-5	NA	CASSLTGTGANVLTF	TGTGCCAGCAGTCTAACAGGGACTGGGGCCAACGTCCTGACTTTC
TRBJ2-3	TRBV28	NA	CASRLQDRSQYF	TGTGCCAGCAGACTCCAGGACAGATCGCAGTATTTT
TRBJ2-1	TRBV7-2	TRBD2	CASSAYSLAGVKNEQFF	TGTGCCAGCAGCGCATATTCCCTAGCGGGAGTCAAAAATGAGCAGTTCTTC
TRBJ2-4	TRBV30	TRBD2	CAYLPGTSGKGNIQYF	TGTGCTTATCTCCCCGGGACTAGCGGGAAAGGGAACATTCAGTACTTC
TRBJ2-3	TRBV9	TRBD1	CASSVERGQGADTQYF	TGTGCCAGCAGCGTAGAACGGGGACAGGGGGCAGATACGCAGTATTTT
TRBJ2-1	TRBV7-2	NA	CASSLGGPYNEQFF	TGTGCCAGCAGCTTAGGCGGGCCTTACAATGAGCAGTTCTTC
TRBJ2-3	TRBV5-1	TRBD2	CASSLAQLAGVGDTQYF	TGCGCCAGCAGCTTGGCCCAACTAGCGGGAGTCGGCGATACGCAGTATTTT
TRBJ2-1	TRBV2	TRBD2	CASSRLAGGTYNEQFF	TGTGCCAGCAGTAGACTAGCGGGAGGTACTTACAATGAGCAGTTCTTC
TRBJ1-1	TRBV18	NA	CASSAQGNTEAFF	TGTGCCAGCTCAGCCCAGGGGAACACTGAAGCTTTCTTT
TRBJ2-1	TRBV10-1	TRBD2	CASSEGLAPNNEQFF	TGCGCCAGCAGTGAGGGACTAGCGCCAAACAATGAGCAGTTCTTC